Listed here are 20 T cell receptor beta chains from one sample, sequenced in a study of blood T cell repertoires in COVID-19. Data came from immunoSEQ multiplex PCR; TCRdb stores just in-frame clones and leaves some out. Of 250,000 to 350,000 clones listed, 89% are singletons. Sequences were obtained from peripheral blood. Every receptor here comes from a woman in her sixties with acute or convalescent COVID-19.

The chain uses TRBV6-5 and TRBJ1-5; D possibly corresponds to TRBD1 (5 bases). Germline V gene sequence: CDR1 MNHEY, CDR2 SVGAGI. V was cut by 6 bases and J by 4 bases, with 16 bases left in between. This CDR3 is 15 amino acids long. This CDR3 reads CASRRGTVGNQPQHF. In DNA form, the CDR3 reads TGTGCCAGCAGACGTGGGACTGTGGGGAATCAGCCCCAGCATTTT.

The chain joins TRBV5-1 to TRBJ2-1, with 7 bases lining up with TRBD1. Unmatched junction bases numbered 2, after V lost 2 bases and J lost 0 bases. Germline CDR1 is SGHRS and CDR2 is YFSETQ. The CDR3 runs to 15 residues. CDR3 DNA: TGCGCCAGCAGCTTACAGGGGAACTCCTACAATGAGCAGTTCTTC. Amino acid sequence: CASSLQGNSYNEQFF.

The J gene is TRBJ2-7, the V gene TRBV7-3, with 7 positions matching TRBD2. Germline CDR1 SGHTA, CDR2 FQGTGA. The CDR3 runs 13 residues. V was pared by 5 bases and J by 5 bases, with 6 bases of the junction left unmatched. CDR3 in amino acids: CASSPGRENEQYF. DNA of the CDR3: TGTGCCAGCAGCCCAGGGAGGGAAAACGAGCAGTACTTC.

This clone was counted once. The CDR3 sequence: CASSLRQGGTEAFF. The CDR3 DNA sequence: TGCGCCAGCAGCTTGAGACAGGGGGGGACTGAAGCTTTCTTT. V gene TRBV5-1 combines with J gene TRBJ1-1, with 9 bases matching TRBD1. The junction had 3 bases not matched to a gene; V was cut back by 1 base and J by 5 bases. CDR1 is SGHRS, CDR2 YFSETQ, per germline. The CDR3 extends over 14 amino acids.

The gene calls are TRBV10-3 and TRBJ1-1; 7 bases are a match to TRBD1. CDR3 size: 13 residues. Germline-derived CDR1 and CDR2 are ENHRY and SYGVKD. Trimming cost V 5 bases and J 5 bases; bases outside gene matches: 5. The DNA for the CDR3 is TGTGCCATCAGTTATACAGGGGTTACTGAAGCTTTCTTT. Residues: CAISYTGVTEAFF.

V usage is TRBV19 and J usage is TRBJ2-3; 9 bases match TRBD2. Germline V gives CDR1 LNHDA, CDR2 SQIVND (reference sequence). The V segment lost 1 base and the J segment 8 bases; nucleotides outside the gene matches: 13. The CDR3 sequence is 17 residues long. The CDR3 sequence is CASSIGWASGNPGTQYF. The DNA of the CDR3 is TGTGCCAGTAGTATAGGATGGGCTAGCGGGAACCCGGGTACGCAGTATTTT.

The chain couples TRBV12-3 or TRBV12-4 to TRBJ1-2; 8 positions match TRBD1. This CDR3 region has 12 residues. J gave up 7 bases and V 5 bases, and 3 bases lay outside the gene matches. The CDR3 DNA reads as TGTGCCAGCAGTCCGGGGACAGGTGGCTACACCTTC. Translation gives CASSPGTGGYTF.

The chain is built from TRBV27 and TRBJ2-5; D is perhaps TRBD1 (6 bases). The V end lost 8 bases, the J end lost 8 bases, and 24 bases lay between the germline ends. CDR1 is MNHEY, CDR2 SMNVEV, per germline (reference sequence). The CDR3 has 15 residues. The chain's CDR3 is CASSGIGAQGYTQYF. DNA of the CDR3: TGTGCCAGCTCCGGCATAGGAGCTCAGGGGTACACCCAGTACTTC.

This clone showed up just a few times. The chain employs TRBV2 and TRBJ1-1; 7 bases line up with TRBD1. The CDR3 covers 14 residues. The V gene end was trimmed by 7 bases and the J gene end by 4 bases; junction bases not matched to a gene: 9. Germline V gene sequence: CDR1 SNHLY, CDR2 FYNNEI. The CDR3 sequence is CASTSQGGGTEAFF. The DNA for the CDR3 is TGTGCCAGCACTAGTCAGGGGGGAGGCACTGAAGCTTTCTTT.

The chain is built from TRBV18 and TRBJ1-5; 10 bases match TRBD1. After removal of 4 bases from V and 2 bases from J, the junction contained 11 bases not matched to a gene. CDR1 is KGHSH and CDR2 is LQKENI in the germline V gene. The CDR3 loop spans 18 amino acids. Here the CDR3 DNA reads TGTGCCAGCTCACGATTACCGGGACAGGGGTCGGGCAATCAGCCCCAGCATTTT. It encodes CASSRLPGQGSGNQPQHF.

In its sample, this clone was seen a few times. The chain joins TRBV9 to TRBJ1-4; 9 nucleotides align to TRBD1. The CDR3 length is 18 residues. Per germline, CDR1 SGDLS and CDR2 YYNGEE. With V trimmed by 0 bases and J by 5 bases, 11 bases remained unmatched. CDR3 nucleotide sequence: TGTGCCAGCAGCGTAGGGGGACAGGGTTCCAATGGAAATGAAAAACTGTTTTTT. It translates to CASSVGGQGSNGNEKLFF.

The V call is TRBV7-9, the J call TRBJ1-4; D ambiguous. V lost 3 bases and J lost 10, with 12 bases in between. The V gene's germline CDR1 is SEHNR and CDR2 FQNEAQ (reference sequence). The CDR3 is made up of 13 amino acids. CDR3 DNA: TGTGCCAGCAGCTTCACCCAAAGCGGAAAACTGTTTTTT. Translation gives CASSFTQSGKLFF. The whole variable domain, filled in from reference TRBV7-9 and TRBJ1-4, reads DTGVSQNPRHKITKRGQNVTFRCDPISEHNRLYWYRQTLGQGPEFLTYFQNEAQLEKSRLLSDRFSAERPKGSFSTLEIQRTEQGDSAMYLCASSFTQSGKLFFGSGTQLSVL.

This chain links TRBV2 with TRBJ1-2; 9 positions agree with TRBD1. V dropped 6 bases and J dropped 1; count of bases not matched to a gene: 3. The CDR3 length is 14 residues. The germline V gene encodes CDR1 SNHLY and CDR2 FYNNEI. CDR3 DNA: TGTGCCAGCAGGGGGACAGGGATTAACTATGGCTACACCTTC. Translation gives CASRGTGINYGYTF.

A remark on this clone: The identical CDR3 is also encoded by other nucleotide sequences in the sample. The J gene is TRBJ1-5, the V gene TRBV9; TRBD1 matches 10 bases. The CDR3 covers 14 residues. In germline, CDR1 is SGDLS, CDR2 YYNGEE. V gave up 2 bases and J gave up 4 bases; unmatched junction bases: 0. For the CDR3, the DNA is TGTGCCAGCAGCGTGGGACAGGGGAATCAGCCCCAGCATTTT. This codes for CASSVGQGNQPQHF.

The CDR3 DNA reads TGTGCCAGCAGTTTTCTACGGTCGGGTAGCAATCAGCCCCAGCATTTT. Residues: CASSFLRSGSNQPQHF. The chain carries TRBV28 and TRBJ1-5, with D unclear. This CDR3 region has 16 residues. Germline CDR1 reads MDHEN; CDR2 reads SYDVKM. Trimming removed 3 bases from V and 0 bases from J, with 12 bases in between.

The chain employs TRBV5-3 and TRBJ2-2; 12 bases agree with TRBD2. TRBV5-3 falls under the ORF class, with uncertain function. With 1 base clipped from V and 5 bases from J, the junction kept 12 bases outside the gene matches. This CDR3 is built from 19 residues. The CDR3 spells CARSLPGLAGRKGTGELFF. In DNA form, the CDR3 reads TGTGCCAGAAGCTTGCCAGGACTAGCGGGGAGGAAAGGGACCGGGGAGCTGTTTTTT.

The chain is built from TRBV5-1 and TRBJ1-4; 7 nucleotides line up with TRBD1. The CDR3 has 17 amino acids. Germline V gene lookup returns CDR1 SGHRS and CDR2 YFSETQ. V trimming: 4 bases; J trimming: 7 bases; junction bases outside the gene matches: 16. The CDR3 nucleotides read TGCGCCAGCAGCGGAGCTCCGACAGGGACAAAGGGTGAAAAACTGTTTTTT. It translates to CASSGAPTGTKGEKLFF. Full variable domain (outside the CDR3, taken from reference TRBV5-1 and TRBJ1-4): KAGVTQTPRYLIKTRGQQVTLSCSPISGHRSVSWYQQTPGQGLQFLFEYFSETQRNKGNFPGRFSGRQFSNSRSEMNVSTLELGDSALYLCASSGAPTGTKGEKLFFGSGTQLSVL.

This clone showed up just once. This rearrangement joins TRBV6-6 to TRBJ1-5; possibly TRBD1 for D (5 bases). The CDR3 contains 13 residues. The V end was cut by 8 bases, the J end by 5 bases, with 13 bases between. Germline values: CDR1 MNHNY, CDR2 SVGAGI (reference sequence). CDR3 nucleotides: TGTGCCAGCTGGGGGGTCGTCGATCAGCCCCAGCATTTT. This sequence encodes CASWGVVDQPQHF.

V gene TRBV7-9 combines with J gene TRBJ2-7; 8 bases are a match to TRBD1. Germline CDR1 reads SEHNR; CDR2 reads FQNEAQ (reference sequence). V trimming: 4 bases; J trimming: 7 bases; junction bases outside the gene matches: 15. The CDR3 covers 16 residues. The CDR3 spells CASSSTMRTGRSEQYF. The CDR3 region has the DNA TGTGCCAGCAGCTCCACAATGAGGACAGGGCGATCGGAGCAGTACTTC.

This clone was found once. The J gene is TRBJ1-2, the V gene TRBV3-1 (or the pseudogene TRBV3-2); 9 bases are shared with TRBD1. The CDR3 extends over 16 amino acids. J lost 4 bases, V lost 0 bases, and 6 bases had no gene match. Germline V lookup: CDR1 LGHDT, CDR2 YNNKEL (reference sequence). The chain's CDR3 is CASSQDPTGGIYGYTF. As DNA, the CDR3 is TGTGCCAGCAGCCAAGATCCAACAGGGGGCATCTATGGCTACACCTTC.